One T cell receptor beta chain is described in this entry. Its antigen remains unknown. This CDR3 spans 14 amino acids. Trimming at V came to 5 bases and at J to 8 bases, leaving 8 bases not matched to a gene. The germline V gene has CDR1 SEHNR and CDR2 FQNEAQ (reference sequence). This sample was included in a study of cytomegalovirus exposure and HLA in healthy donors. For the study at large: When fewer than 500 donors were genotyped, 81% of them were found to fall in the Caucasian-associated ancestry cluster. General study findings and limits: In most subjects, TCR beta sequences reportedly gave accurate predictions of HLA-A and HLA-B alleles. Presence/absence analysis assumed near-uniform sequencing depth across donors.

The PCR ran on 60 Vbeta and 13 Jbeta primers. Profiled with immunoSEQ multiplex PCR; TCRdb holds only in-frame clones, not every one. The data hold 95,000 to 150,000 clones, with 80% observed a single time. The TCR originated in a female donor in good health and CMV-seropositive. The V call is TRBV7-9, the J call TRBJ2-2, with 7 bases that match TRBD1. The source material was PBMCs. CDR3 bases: TGTGCCAGCAGCGTCGACAGGGTAACTGGGGAGCTGTTTTTT. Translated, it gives CASSVDRVTGELFF.